A selection of T cell receptor beta chains follows, all from one sample in a study of blood T cells in healthy people across ages. TCRdb fed the 5' RACE reads into MiXCR, producing one record per CDR3 protein. Of under 2,000,000 distinct CDR3 sequences listed, 49% are singletons. Sequences were obtained from blood. The receptors shown here come from a woman between 35 and 50 years old in good health. Each CDR3 is given with its conserved first and last residue. Each record gives: J gene, clone size, V gene, D gene, CDR3 DNA, CDR3 protein. The D gene is left open where the match is weak. Only part of the rows carry a size: once, few, many, or a class if the clone is expanded.

TRBJ2-3	NA	TRBV5-6	NA	NA	CASSWGQGSTDTRYF
TRBJ2-1	NA	TRBV28	TRBD2	TGTGCCAGCATCGGCGGGGGGGCCGGTAATGAGCAGTTCTTC	CASIGGGAGNEQFF
TRBJ1-4	once	TRBV6-2/TRBV6-3	TRBD1	TGTGCCAGCAGTTACGCCCGGGGGACAGTAGAGGAAAAACTGTTTTTT	CASSYARGTVEEKLFF
TRBJ1-2	once	TRBV11-2	NA	TGTGCCAGCAGCTCGATCAAAGAACAAACCAGCACCCTCGGCTATGGCTACACCTTC	CASSSIKEQTSTLGYGYTF
TRBJ2-7	NA	TRBV6-1	TRBD2	TGTGCCAGCAGTGAAGGACTAGCGGGGACTTACTACGAGCAGTACTTC	CASSEGLAGTYYEQYF
TRBJ2-1	few	TRBV20-1	NA	TGCAGTGCCAGTCTTGTACAGACAAAATACAATGAGCAGTTCTTC	CSASLVQTKYNEQFF
TRBJ2-5	NA	TRBV3-1	NA	TGTGCCAGCAGCCAAGAAAAGGGGGTTCAAGAGACCCAGTACTTC	CASSQEKGVQETQYF
TRBJ2-1	NA	TRBV28	NA	TGTGCCAGCAGTCCGAACCCTCAAGAGAAGCAGTTCTTC	CASSPNPQEKQFF
TRBJ2-1	many	TRBV7-2	TRBD1	TGTGCCAGCAGCTTAGGCAGGGGGTTCTACAATGAGCAGTTCTTC	CASSLGRGFYNEQFF
TRBJ1-4	NA	TRBV13	NA	TGTGCCAGCAGCTTAGGACAGAGTAAACTGTTTTTT	CASSLGQSKLFF
TRBJ2-3	NA	TRBV6-5	TRBD1	TGTGCCAGCAGTTACGCACCGGGACAGGGTTCCACGGTCACAGATACGCAGTATTTT	CASSYAPGQGSTVTDTQYF
TRBJ2-4	few	TRBV20-1	TRBD1	TGCAGTGCCACAGGGGAGGCCAAAAACATTCAGTACTTC	CSATGEAKNIQYF
TRBJ2-7	NA	TRBV20-1	TRBD2	TGCAGTGCTAGTTTATGGCCTTGCGGGGGGGCCTCCCCCGAGCAGTACTTC	CSASLWPCGGASPEQYF
TRBJ2-7	NA	TRBV7-9	NA	TGTGCCAGCAGCTCCAACCTAGGGGGATATAGCTCCTACGAGCAGTACTTC	CASSSNLGGYSSYEQYF
TRBJ2-3	NA	TRBV20-1	NA	TGCAGTGCCGCGAGCGGGGATACGCAGTATTTT	CSAASGDTQYF
TRBJ2-3	NA	TRBV24-1	NA	TGTGCCACCAGTGACCACCGCTCCGGATGGACAGATACGCAGTATTTT	CATSDHRSGWTDTQYF
TRBJ2-6	NA	TRBV6-6	NA	TGTGCCAGCAGGCCTACAGGTCCAGGGGCCAACGTCCTGACTTTC	CASRPTGPGANVLTF
TRBJ2-1	NA	TRBV6-2/TRBV6-3	NA	TGTGCCAGCAGTTTACTAGCCCATAGCTCCTACAATGAGCAGTTCTTC	CASSLLAHSSYNEQFF
TRBJ2-1	few	TRBV7-6	TRBD2	TGTGCCAGCAGCTTAGCAGGACTAGCGGGGGCCACCGATAACAATGAGCAGTTCTTC	CASSLAGLAGATDNNEQFF
TRBJ2-7	many	TRBV12-3/TRBV12-4	NA	TGTGCCAGCAGACAGGGCTACGAGCAGTACTTC	CASRQGYEQYF
TRBJ2-1	NA	TRBV5-1	TRBD2	TGCGCCAGCAGCTTATCTAGCGGGGGCTCCCGCGAGCAGTTCTTC	CASSLSSGGSREQFF
TRBJ2-5	few	TRBV27	NA	TGTGCCAGCAGTAGGAGACTAGTAGAACAAGAGACCCAGTACTTC	CASSRRLVEQETQYF
TRBJ2-5	NA	TRBV6-1	TRBD1	TGTGCCAGCAGGGAACAGGGGGCTGGGGAGACCCAGTACTTC	CASREQGAGETQYF
TRBJ2-5	few	TRBV12-3/TRBV12-4	TRBD1	TGTGCCAGCAAGGGACAGGGGTCAGGGGAGACCCAGTACTTC	CASKGQGSGETQYF
TRBJ2-7	few	TRBV5-5	NA	TGTGCCAGCAGCGTCGAAGTCAGTTACTACGAGCAGTACTTC	CASSVEVSYYEQYF
TRBJ1-6	few	TRBV7-2	NA	TGTGCCAGCAGCTTACGGGGCTATAATTCACCCCTCCACTTT	CASSLRGYNSPLHF
TRBJ2-1	NA	TRBV27	NA	TGTGCCAGCAGTTCGAAAACAGCGGCCCGGTCCTCCAATGAGCAGTTCTTC	CASSSKTAARSSNEQFF
TRBJ2-3	NA	TRBV6-2/TRBV6-3	TRBD2	TGTGCCAGCAGTTACAGGAACCCGGGGGGAATAGACGATACGCAGTATTTT	CASSYRNPGGIDDTQYF
TRBJ2-5	NA	TRBV6-6	TRBD2	TGTGCCAGCGGTTACTCGGGGGGAAAGGCAGAGACCCAGTACTTC	CASGYSGGKAETQYF
TRBJ2-4	few	TRBV7-2	NA	TGTGCCAGCAGGATAGGGCCGGGGTTAACCAAAAACATTCAGTACTTC	CASRIGPGLTKNIQYF
TRBJ2-3	few	TRBV25-1	TRBD2	TGTGCCAGCAGTGAGAGCGGGGGGGCCCGAGATACGCAGTATTTT	CASSESGGARDTQYF
TRBJ2-1	NA	TRBV27	TRBD2	TGTGCCAGCAGTCCCGTAATGGGCGGGGGGACCTACAATGAGCAGTTCTTC	CASSPVMGGGTYNEQFF
TRBJ2-1	few	TRBV5-1	NA	TGCGCCAGAAACTCGGGGCTGTCCTACAATGAGCAGTTCTTC	CARNSGLSYNEQFF
TRBJ2-3	few	TRBV20-1	NA	TGCAGTGCTAGTGCGCCTCCCACTGGCACAGATACGCAGTATTTT	CSASAPPTGTDTQYF
TRBJ2-1	NA	TRBV5-1	TRBD2	TGCGCCAGCAGCTTGGGGGCTAGCGGGGCAAATGTGCAGTTCTTC	CASSLGASGANVQFF
TRBJ2-5	NA	TRBV28	NA	TGTGCCAGCAGTTTAGTGCCGGGGTACAATGAGCAGTACTTC	CASSLVPGYNEQYF
TRBJ1-2	few	TRBV9	NA	TGTGCCAGCAGCGTGGGCAGGACCTATCGCTATGGCTACACCTTC	CASSVGRTYRYGYTF
TRBJ2-5	few	TRBV2	TRBD1	TGTGCCAGCCGGAGACGTGGGACAGCCGTCCAAGAGACCCAGTACTTC	CASRRRGTAVQETQYF
TRBJ2-5	NA	TRBV28	TRBD1	TGTGCCAGCAGTTCCGACAGGGTAAATCAAGAGACCCAGTACTTC	CASSSDRVNQETQYF
TRBJ2-1	NA	TRBV6-5	TRBD1	TGTGCCAGCAGTTACTCGACTACAGGGGGCTGGAATGAGCAGTTCTTC	CASSYSTTGGWNEQFF
TRBJ2-5	NA	TRBV4-2	TRBD2	TGTGCCAGCAGCCGCTACGGACTAGCGGGGCCTGGCGAGACCCAGTACTTC	CASSRYGLAGPGETQYF
TRBJ1-4	NA	TRBV3-1	NA	TGTGCCAGCAGCCAAGATCAACAGTCAAGGGAAAAACTGTTTTTT	CASSQDQQSREKLFF
TRBJ1-6	NA	TRBV27	TRBD1	TGTGCCAGCAGTTTGACAGGGAATGATTCACCCCTCCACTTT	CASSLTGNDSPLHF
TRBJ2-2	once	TRBV4-3	NA	TGCGCCAGCAGCCAAGACGAGGGGTCCGGGGAGCTGTTTTTT	CASSQDEGSGELFF
TRBJ2-5	NA	TRBV3-1	NA	TGTGCCAGCAGCCAAGCGACTATACGGGAGACCCAGTACTTC	CASSQATIRETQYF
TRBJ2-3	NA	TRBV7-9	NA	TGTGCCAGCAGCTTAGTAGGGGGGCCTACTAGCACAGATACGCAGTATTTT	CASSLVGGPTSTDTQYF
TRBJ2-5	NA	TRBV6-5	NA	TGTGCCAGCAGTTCTAGTTATCGGAGGGAAGAGACCCAGTACTTC	CASSSSYRREETQYF
TRBJ2-3	NA	TRBV7-2	NA	TGTGCCAGCAGCCCAGCTCCCAGGAAGCCCGATACGCAGTATTTT	CASSPAPRKPDTQYF
TRBJ1-5	NA	TRBV11-2	NA	TGTGCCAGCAGCGTAGAGGTCGGTCGGCCCCAGCATTTT	CASSVEVGRPQHF
TRBJ2-7	few	TRBV7-8	TRBD2	TGTGCCAGCAGCCGGGGGAGGGAGGGTTACGAGCAGTACTTC	CASSRGREGYEQYF
TRBJ2-5	NA	TRBV27	NA	TGTGCCAGCAGTGGGAGCGGGTCTCGGGAGCAGTACTTC	CASSGSGSREQYF
TRBJ2-6	NA	TRBV27	NA	TGTGCCAGCAGCCGATCTGGGGGGCACCACTACTCTGGGGCCAACGTCCTGACTTTC	CASSRSGGHHYSGANVLTF
TRBJ2-1	NA	TRBV24-1	TRBD2	TGTGCCACCAGCGCACTAGCGGGCCTTCGGGATGAGCAGTTCTTC	CATSALAGLRDEQFF
TRBJ2-1	few	TRBV5-1	TRBD2	TGCGCCAGCAGCCCCGGGCTAGCGGGTCGCCTAACTCAGTTCTTC	CASSPGLAGRLTQFF
TRBJ2-7	NA	TRBV7-9	TRBD1	TGTGCCAGCAGCTTCAGACAGGGAGACTACGAGCAGTACTTC	CASSFRQGDYEQYF
TRBJ2-6	few	TRBV27	NA	TGTGCCAGCAGTCCTACCTTACAGAGATCTGGGGCCAACGTCCTGACTTTC	CASSPTLQRSGANVLTF